Presented here are 8 T cell receptor beta chains from one specimen sequenced in a study of blood T cell repertoires in COVID-19. Method: immunoSEQ multiplex PCR; TCRdb's copy keeps in-frame clones and lacks some. The sample holds roughly 140,000 clones, roughly 80% seen once. The material sequenced was peripheral blood. These receptors all come from a woman aged 40-49 years with active or convalescent COVID-19.

The rearrangement uses TRBV6-1 and TRBJ1-6; no clear D gene. The V end was cut by 3 bases, the J end by 4 bases, with 4 bases between. From germline, CDR1 is MNHNS and CDR2 SASEGT. The CDR3 covers 13 residues. CDR3 nucleotide sequence: TGTGCCAGCAGTGACCCATATAATTCACCCCTCCACTTT. Its translation: CASSDPYNSPLHF.

V and J are TRBV27 and TRBJ1-4; D perhaps matches TRBD1 (5 bases). Germline loops: CDR1 MNHEY, CDR2 SMNVEV (reference sequence). The CDR3 loop spans 15 amino acids. V lost 6 bases and J lost 0, with 11 bases in between. CDR3 protein: CASSFGGATNEKLFF. In DNA form, the CDR3 reads TGTGCCAGCAGCTTCGGGGGTGCAACTAATGAAAAACTGTTTTTT.

The chain employs TRBV20-1 and TRBJ2-3; TRBD2 is a possible D gene (6 bases). The V end lost 3 bases, the J end lost 2 bases, and 12 bases lay between the germline ends. CDR1 DFQATT and CDR2 SNEGSKA come from the germline V gene (reference sequence). The CDR3 is made up of 14 amino acids. DNA for the CDR3: TGCAGTGCTAGTGAAGCGGGTTCCACAGATACGCAGTATTTT. Amino acid sequence: CSASEAGSTDTQYF.

The chain has TRBV28 and TRBJ2-1; TRBD2 aligns across 13 bases. CDR1 and CDR2 from the germline V gene are MDHEN and SYDVKM. V lost 6 bases and J lost 5; bases outside the gene matches: 22. The CDR3 contains 21 residues. The CDR3 loop reads CASSLPGALGLAGRAHNEQFF. CDR3 sequence (DNA): TGTGCCAGCAGCCTACCTGGGGCCTTGGGACTAGCGGGACGGGCCCACAATGAGCAGTTCTTC.

This clone was observed a single time. The rearrangement joins TRBV19 to TRBJ1-2; 7 nucleotides line up with TRBD1. The germline gives CDR1 LNHDA, CDR2 SQIVND (reference sequence). The V segment lost 3 bases and the J segment 4 bases; nucleotides outside the gene matches: 5. The CDR3 sequence is 14 residues long. CDR3 DNA: TGTGCCAGTAGTATTGGAGGGGGCAGCTATGGCTACACCTTC. It specifies CASSIGGGSYGYTF.

This clone was detected once. This chain connects TRBV9 to TRBJ1-4; D gene unclear. V was shortened by 3 bases and J by 0 bases, with 3 bases between the two germline ends. The CDR3 runs 13 residues. CDR1 SGDLS and CDR2 YYNGEE come from the germline V gene. DNA for the CDR3: TGTGCCAGCAGCGCTTCAACTAATGAAAAACTGTTTTTT. Its protein product is CASSASTNEKLFF. Drawing the rest from reference TRBV9 and TRBJ1-4, the complete variable domain is DSGVTQTPKHLITATGQRVTLRCSPRSGDLSVYWYQQSLDQGLQFLIQYYNGEERAKGNILERFSAQQFPDLHSELNLSSLELGDSALYFCASSASTNEKLFFGSGTQLSVL.

The rearrangement joins TRBV21-1 to TRBJ2-7; TRBD2, the table's D call, lacks a check against the DNA. TRBV21-1 is an annotated pseudogene. There are 16 residues in the CDR3. In DNA, the CDR3 is TGTGCCAGCAAAAACCCCGTATTCTGCGGGGACTACGAGCAGTACTTC. Residues: CASKNPVFCGDYEQYF.

The V gene is TRBV28, the J gene TRBJ1-6; a weak D match, TRBD1 (5 bases). Germline values: CDR1 MDHEN, CDR2 SYDVKM. This CDR3 spans 16 amino acids. The V and J ends lost 6 bases and 4 bases respectively, with 16 bases between them. The CDR3 DNA is TGTGCCAGCAGACCCGACAGTCTACGGTATAATTCACCCCTCCACTTT. This codes for CASRPDSLRYNSPLHF.